These 29 T cell receptor beta chains were all obtained from the same sample, sequenced in a study of early T cells in non-severe SARS-CoV-2 infection. TCRdb re-called the 5' RACE reads with MiXCR, one entry per CDR3 protein. The table has tens of thousands of distinct CDR3 sequences, less than 6.5% seen once. The starting material was whole blood, obtained at baseline. The receptors derive from an adult who was a healthcare worker with PCR-confirmed SARS-CoV-2 infection or an uninfected control (not recorded which).

This clonotype has ten or more counts. The chain recombines TRBV19 with TRBJ2-1; 9 bases match TRBD2. CDR3 length: 17 residues. Trimming took 3 bases from V and 4 from J; bases not matched to a gene: 10. CDR1 and CDR2 from the germline V gene are LNHDA and SQIVND (reference sequence). The CDR3 protein is CASSIRVLAGQYNEQFF. Here the CDR3 DNA reads TGTGCCAGTAGTATTCGGGTGCTAGCGGGACAATACAATGAGCAGTTCTTC.

This clonotype showed up just a few times. The rearrangement links TRBV5-1 to TRBJ2-3; 8 bases match TRBD2. The germline V gene has CDR1 SGHRS and CDR2 YFSETQ. The length of the CDR3 is 14 residues. V gave up 1 base and J gave up 13 bases; unmatched junction bases: 11. CDR3 sequence: CASSLTLAGPAEYF. The DNA of the CDR3 is TGCGCCAGCAGCTTGACGCTAGCGGGCCCAGCGGAGTATTTT. The whole variable domain, remainder taken from reference TRBV5-1 and TRBJ2-3, is KAGVTQTPRYLIKTRGQQVTLSCSPISGHRSVSWYQQTPGQGLQFLFEYFSETQRNKGNFPGRFSGRQFSNSRSEMNVSTLELGDSALYLCASSLTLAGPAEYFGPGTRLTVL.

This clonotype was found many times. The J gene is TRBJ2-6, the V gene TRBV29-1; 8 bases are shared with TRBD1. The CDR3 contains 19 residues. With 2 bases clipped from V and 0 bases from J, the junction kept 12 bases outside the gene matches. Per the germline V gene, CDR1 is SQVTM and CDR2 is ANQGSEA. The CDR3 is CSVEPLVGTGVSGANVLTF. DNA for the CDR3: TGCAGCGTTGAACCCCTAGTCGGGACAGGAGTCTCTGGGGCCAACGTCCTGACTTTC.

This clonotype appeared many times. The V call is TRBV7-2, the J call TRBJ2-3; D is possibly TRBD2 (6 bases). The length of the CDR3 is 14 residues. Germline CDR1 and CDR2: SGHTA and FQGNSA. The V gene lost 5 bases and the J gene lost 4 bases, with 13 bases spanning the gap. Here the CDR3 DNA reads TGTGCCAGCAGCCCTCCGGGACTTCCAGATACGCAGTATTTT. It encodes CASSPPGLPDTQYF.

The J gene is TRBJ1-2, the V gene TRBV4-1; D gene unclear. Trimming stripped 0 bases from V and 0 bases from J, with 14 bases between. The CDR3 consists of 17 residues. CDR1 and CDR2 (germline): MGHRA, YSYEKL. The DNA of the CDR3 is TGCGCCAGCAGCCAAGATCGGAAACAGCCAGCTAACTATGGCTACACCTTC. Residues: CASSQDRKQPANYGYTF.

The sample holds many counts of this clonotype. The V gene is TRBV11-1, the J gene TRBJ2-7, with D perhaps TRBD2 (6 bases). CDR3 size: 16 residues. Trimming removed 3 bases from V and 2 bases from J, with 17 bases in between. In germline, CDR1 is SGHAT, CDR2 FQDESV (reference sequence). The CDR3 DNA reads as TGTGCCAGCAGCTTCCAGCGCGGGGTCGACCCCTACGAGCAGTACTTC. Protein product: CASSFQRGVDPYEQYF.

Ten or more counts support this clonotype. The V and J genes are TRBV7-3 and TRBJ1-1, with 7 nucleotides matching TRBD1. The CDR3 length is 15 residues. CDR1 SGHTA and CDR2 FQGTGA come from the germline V gene. Germline trimming cut 4 bases from V and 6 bases from J; bases unmatched to any gene: 11. The CDR3 nucleotides read TGTGCCAGCAGCTACGGCCCAGGGGGGATCGCTGAAGCTTTCTTT. This encodes CASSYGPGGIAEAFF. The full variable domain, its missing parts supplied by reference TRBV7-3 and TRBJ1-1, is GAGVSQTPSNKVTEKGKYVELRCDPISGHTALYWYRQSLGQGPEFLIYFQGTGAADDSGLPNDRFFAVRPEGSVSTLKIQRTERGDSAVYLCASSYGPGGIAEAFFGQGTRLTVV.

Many counts were recorded for this clonotype. The chain links TRBV7-6 to TRBJ1-5; D is unresolved. The CDR3 spans 13 residues. In germline, CDR1 is SGHVS, CDR2 FNYEAQ. Trimming stripped 5 bases from V and 4 bases from J, with 9 bases between. CDR3 sequence (DNA): TGTGCCAGCAGCCTCCGGCTGAATCAGCCCCAGCATTTT. Its translation: CASSLRLNQPQHF.

In the case of this clonotype: Given a much more abundant clone one base away, this may be a read error. V and J are TRBV20-1 and TRBJ1-2; unclear D gene. Germline V gene lookup returns CDR1 DFQATT and CDR2 SNEGSKA (reference sequence). The CDR3 spans 10 residues. The chain's CDR3 is CRASGDGYTF. Here the CDR3 DNA reads TGCAGAGCTAGTGGGGATGGCTACACCTTC.

This clonotype occurred a few times. The genes are TRBV20-1 and TRBJ1-2; TRBD1 matches at 7 bases. J was trimmed by 2 bases and V by 2 bases; bases with no gene match: 2. Germline assignment: CDR1 DFQATT and CDR2 SNEGSKA (reference sequence). There are 13 residues in the CDR3. DNA for the CDR3: TGCAGTGCTAGACAGGGGGAAAACTATGGCTACACCTTC. Protein product: CSARQGENYGYTF.

In this sample, this clonotype turned up many times. The genes are TRBV6-1 and TRBJ1-6; the D is unclear. Per the germline V gene, CDR1 is MNHNS and CDR2 is SASEGT. V was trimmed by 1 base and J by 8 bases, leaving 6 bases between them. The CDR3 is 13 residues long. CDR3 DNA: TGTGCCAGCAGTGAAGACAGAGATTCACCCCTCCACTTT. Translation gives CASSEDRDSPLHF.

This clonotype was detected ten times or more. This chain joins TRBV27 and TRBJ2-2, with 9 nucleotides matching TRBD1. V lost 6 bases and J lost 3; bases outside the gene matches: 14. Germline loops: CDR1 MNHEY, CDR2 SMNVEV (reference sequence). The CDR3 covers 18 residues. The CDR3 region has the DNA TGTGCCAGCAGCCTAGACAGGGGGGTATTCCTACACACCGGGGAGCTGTTTTTT. Translation: CASSLDRGVFLHTGELFF.

This clonotype was counted at least ten times. The CDR3 protein is CASSIGLAGSEQFF. The DNA of the CDR3 is TGTGCCAGTAGTATAGGCCTAGCGGGATCCGAGCAGTTCTTC. The V gene is TRBV19, the J gene TRBJ2-1; 9 bases map to TRBD2. Losses at the gene ends were 1 base for V and 10 bases for J; bases not matched to a gene: 5. There are 14 residues in the CDR3. Germline V lookup: CDR1 LNHDA, CDR2 SQIVND (reference sequence).

This clonotype was seen many times. The J gene is TRBJ1-5, the V gene TRBV6-2 or TRBV6-3, with D perhaps matching TRBD1 (5 bases). CDR3 length: 14 amino acids. The V and J ends lost 2 bases and 3 bases respectively, with 8 bases between them. The germline gives CDR1 MNHEY, CDR2 SVGEGT. For the CDR3, the DNA is TGTGCCAGCAGTTACCGCAGGGACAATCAGCCCCAGCATTTT. Its protein is CASSYRRDNQPQHF.

This clonotype was found many times. The chain is built from TRBV11-2 and TRBJ2-1, with 8 nucleotides matching TRBD2. Germline V gene data show CDR1 as SGHAT and CDR2 as FQNNGV. The V and J ends lost 6 bases and 2 bases, in that order; junction bases with no gene match: 9. The CDR3 has 16 amino acids. The CDR3 loop reads CASRPYVAGTYNEQFF. The CDR3 DNA reads as TGTGCCAGCAGACCTTATGTAGCGGGAACCTACAATGAGCAGTTCTTC.

This clonotype was seen many times. This rearrangement joins TRBV19 to TRBJ2-7; 10 positions agree with TRBD1. CDR3 size: 14 residues. The junction had 3 bases not matched to a gene; V was cut back by 5 bases and J by 2 bases. The germline gives CDR1 LNHDA, CDR2 SQIVND (reference sequence). The CDR3 sequence is CASSFDRGPYEQYF. The CDR3 DNA reads TGTGCCAGTAGTTTCGACAGGGGGCCCTACGAGCAGTACTTC.

This clonotype came up many times. V usage is TRBV2 and J usage is TRBJ1-1; 7 bases are shared with TRBD1. Unmatched junction bases numbered 7, after V lost 6 bases and J lost 0 bases. Per the germline V gene, CDR1 is SNHLY and CDR2 is FYNNEI. The CDR3 loop spans 15 amino acids. CDR3 in DNA: TGTGCCAGCAGAGGGGACAGCTTATTGAACACTGAAGCTTTCTTT. Protein sequence: CASRGDSLLNTEAFF.

The table lists this clonotype with many counts. V usage is TRBV21-1 and J usage is TRBJ2-7; whether TRBD1, the table's D call, matches the DNA was not checked. TRBV21-1 corresponds to a pseudogene. This CDR3 region has 13 residues. CDR3 in amino acids: CASKPGDAHEQYF. The CDR3 DNA sequence: TGTGCCAGCAAGCCAGGGGACGCCCACGAGCAGTACTTC.

This clonotype was seen repeatedly, ten times or more. The chain combines TRBV29-1 with TRBJ1-1; D unresolved. Trimming pared 1 base from V and 1 base from J, leaving 10 bases between. The CDR3 totals 14 residues. Germline-derived CDR1 and CDR2 are SQVTM and ANQGSEA. CDR3 amino acids: CSVEGRRWNTEAFF. In DNA, the CDR3 is TGCAGCGTTGAAGGTCGGCGGTGGAACACTGAAGCTTTCTTT.

This clonotype was picked up many times. The gene calls are TRBV14 and TRBJ2-7; 7 bases match TRBD1. V dropped 3 bases and J dropped 2; count of bases not matched to a gene: 4. The CDR3 is made up of 14 amino acids. Germline V gene data show CDR1 as SGHDN and CDR2 as FVKESK. The CDR3 loop reads CASSHPGQTYEQYF. CDR3 nucleotide sequence: TGTGCCAGCAGCCACCCGGGACAGACCTACGAGCAGTACTTC.

This clonotype has a handful of counts. V is TRBV11-3 and J is TRBJ2-3, with 13 bases identical to TRBD2. J was trimmed by 3 bases and V by 5 bases; bases with no gene match: 8. Germline V gene data show CDR1 as SGHNT and CDR2 as YENEEA. The CDR3 spans 17 residues. DNA for the CDR3: TGTGCCAGCAGCCCGGGACTAGCGGGAAGAAGTACAGATACGCAGTATTTT. It is translated as CASSPGLAGRSTDTQYF.

This clonotype was found a few times. V is TRBV5-4 and J is TRBJ1-1, with TRBD1 as a possible D gene (5 bases). The CDR3 is 15 amino acids. CDR1 and CDR2 from the germline V gene are SGHNT and YYREEE (reference sequence). V lost 3 bases and J lost 1, with 13 bases in between. CDR3 sequence (DNA): TGTGCCAGCAGCTCGCCGGGACTTCCGAACACTGAAGCTTTCTTT. This codes for CASSSPGLPNTEAFF.

At least ten counts were recorded for this clonotype. The chain couples TRBV27 to TRBJ1-2; D might be TRBD1 (5 bases). Looked up from germline, CDR1 is MNHEY and CDR2 is SMNVEV (reference sequence). This CDR3 comprises 15 residues. With 6 bases removed from V and 1 base from J, the gap between germline ends came to 15 bases. The CDR3 DNA reads as TGTGCCAGCAGCCAAAGAACGACAGATAACTATGGCTACACCTTC. Amino acids: CASSQRTTDNYGYTF.

Concerning this clonotype itself: A much larger clone sits a single nucleotide away, making a read error possible. The gene calls are TRBV6-2 or TRBV6-3 and TRBJ2-1, with a tentative D call TRBD1 (5 bases). Germline V CDR1 and CDR2: MNHEY, SVGEGT. V was shortened by 6 bases and J by 12 bases, with 15 bases between the two germline ends. CDR3 length: 12 amino acids. The DNA of the CDR3 is TGTGCCAGCAGGGAAGGGGAACTGAGGCAGTTCTTC. Its translation: CASREGELRQFF.

This clonotype was seen a few times. The genes are TRBV7-8 and TRBJ2-7; tentatively, D is TRBD2 (5 bases). The V gene's germline CDR1 is SGHVS and CDR2 FQNEAQ. The V end lost 4 bases, the J end lost 9 bases, and 13 bases lay between the germline ends. This CDR3 has 12 residues. The CDR3 sequence: CASSSGRAVQYV. CDR3 sequence (DNA): TGTGCCAGCAGCTCCGGGCGGGCCGTGCAGTACGTC.

The chain couples TRBV7-2 to TRBJ2-3; D is ambiguous. The germline V gene encodes CDR1 SGHTA and CDR2 FQGNSA. The CDR3 is 11 amino acids. V was clipped by 5 bases and J by 8 bases, with 8 bases between them. CDR3 in amino acids: CASSPASTQYF. The CDR3 DNA is TGTGCCAGCAGCCCCGCCAGTACGCAGTATTTT.

This clonotype occurred many times. V and J are TRBV7-6 and TRBJ2-1; maybe TRBD1 (6 bases). V was shortened by 5 bases and J by 1 base, with 15 bases between the two germline ends. The CDR3 runs to 16 residues. Germline CDR1 SGHVS, CDR2 FNYEAQ. CDR3 bases: TGTGCCAGCAGCCCAGGGGCGAGCCTATCCTACAATGAGCAGTTCTTC. Translating gives CASSPGASLSYNEQFF.

This clonotype showed up many times. The chain carries TRBV30 and TRBJ2-5; 7 bases are shared with TRBD1. Germline lookup yields CDR1 GTSNPN and CDR2 SVGIG (reference sequence). The V gene end was trimmed by 4 bases and the J gene end by 5 bases; junction bases not matched to a gene: 4. The CDR3 is 12 amino acids. CDR3 in DNA: TGTGCCTGGAAGGGGGCTTCGGAGACCCAGTACTTC. The encoded protein is CAWKGASETQYF.

The gene calls are TRBV11-2 and TRBJ2-5; D is possibly TRBD1 (6 bases). Trimming pared 5 bases from V and 3 bases from J, leaving 16 bases between. Germline V gives CDR1 SGHAT, CDR2 FQNNGV. The CDR3 length is 15 residues. The CDR3 sequence: CASSGGLRGKETQYF. The CDR3 coding sequence is TGTGCCAGCAGCGGGGGCCTTAGGGGCAAAGAGACCCAGTACTTC.